The present T cell receptor (beta chain) was sequenced within a study of metastatic and nonmetastatic thyroid tumors. Trimming took off 2 bases at V and 9 bases at J, with 11 bases between the two ends. This CDR3 has 13 residues. The germline CDR1 and CDR2 sequences are MDHEN and SYDVKM. TCRdb recomputed clones from the PCR reads via MiXCR. The sample gives more than 10,000 clones, more than 25% of which show up once; around 10% is in the top ten. There were no patients who had received any treatment before thyroid surgery. V usage is TRBV28 and J usage is TRBJ2-1, with D possibly matching TRBD2 (5 bases). What was sequenced was tumor tissue. This TCR came from a female donor with papillary thyroid cancer or a benign thyroid nodule (not recorded which). Some clones in this sample may be carry-over from other donors' samples. The CDR3 nucleotides are TGTGCCAGCAGTTTAGATCTAGGGAGTGAGCAGTTCTTC. Its protein product is CASSLDLGSEQFF.